Each of the 9 T cell receptor beta chains below was sequenced from the same sample in a study of T cells in Graves' hyperthyroidism and ophthalmopathy (dated by TCRdb to between 2018 and 2020). Receptors were amplified or captured by multiplex PCR. Sequencing was carried out with an Illumina HiSeq 2000. Amplification of TCR beta CDR3 regions was carried out from RNA transcripts. A first-round RT-PCR of the TCR CDR3 used the HTBI primer set with the Qiagen OneStep RT-PCR kit. The public reads were run again by TCRdb, first through fastp at Q25 and then through MiXCR, and only productive beta chains were kept. Here each entry gathers all rows of one CDR3 protein and keeps the most common genes and DNA. For this sample the table gives 500,000 to 600,000 distinct CDR3 sequences, of which roughly a sixth were detected only once. The ten largest clones add up to 15% to 20% of the sample. The sample was blood. The receptors derive from a woman aged 18 to 35 with Graves' hyperthyroidism.

A word on this clonotype: The junction and the germline gene differ at one end; a read error may be behind it. V and J are TRBV28 and TRBJ1-2, with 7 nucleotides matching TRBD1. The CDR3 contains 12 residues. In germline, CDR1 is MDHEN, CDR2 SYDVKM. This CDR3 is CAIWDSHYSYTF. The CDR3 coding sequence is TGTGCCATATGGGACAGTCACTATAGCTACACCTTC.

This clonotype occurred once. The chain combines TRBV6-5 with TRBJ2-1, with 9 bases matching TRBD2. The junction had 7 bases not matched to a gene; V was cut back by 2 bases and J by 8 bases. The CDR3 is made up of 15 amino acids. Germline V lookup: CDR1 MNHEY, CDR2 SVGAGI. CDR3 DNA sequence: TGTGCCAGCAGTTACGCGGCGGGGGGGTTGGATGAGCAGTTCTTC. Translated, it gives CASSYAAGGLDEQFF.

This clonotype was detected a few times. The rearrangement joins TRBV4-1 to TRBJ1-4; D unclear. With 4 bases removed from V and 7 bases from J, the gap between germline ends came to 16 bases. Germline V lookup: CDR1 MGHRA, CDR2 YSYEKL. This CDR3 spans 15 amino acids. CDR3 coding DNA: TGCGCCAGCAGCCCCGGCCCGGCGAGTGGTGAAAAACTGTTTTTT. Amino acids: CASSPGPASGEKLFF.

With regard to this clonotype: This may come from a read error, since a much larger clone is one base off. The J gene is TRBJ2-7, the V gene TRBV10-3; D is possibly TRBD1 (5 bases). The J call may not be correct, given that the DNA end is closer to TRBJ2-1. The CDR3 consists of 11 residues. Germline V lookup: CDR1 ENHRY, CDR2 SYGVKD. The CDR3 loop is CAIGESYEQFF. CDR3 DNA sequence: TGTGCCATAGGGGAATCCTACGAGCAGTTCTTC.

The V gene is TRBV19, the J gene TRBJ2-7; the D gene is possibly TRBD1 (5 bases). This CDR3 spans 13 amino acids. Trimming cost V 8 bases and J 1 base, with 12 bases left between them. Germline CDR1 and CDR2: LNHDA and SQIVND (reference sequence). In DNA form, the CDR3 reads TGTGCCAGTTCGACAGCGCTATCCTACGAGCAGTACTTC. Its translation: CASSTALSYEQYF. Supplemented by reference TRBV19 and TRBJ2-7, the full variable domain reads DGGITQSPKYLFRKEGQNVTLSCEQNLNHDAMYWYRQDPGQGLRLIYYSQIVNDFQKGDIAEGYSVSREKKESFPLTVTSAQKNPTAFYLCASSTALSYEQYFGPGTRLTVT.

This clonotype was counted a few times. The chain links TRBV12-3 or TRBV12-4 to TRBJ1-1; TRBD1 agrees at 9 bases. V lost 6 bases to trimming and J lost 8 bases; unmatched junction nucleotides: 4. This CDR3 region has 12 residues. The CDR3 coding sequence is TGTGCCAGCAGGACCGGGACAGGGGAAGCTTTCTTT. Translation: CASRTGTGEAFF.

At least ten counts were recorded for this clonotype. The chain employs TRBV20-1 and TRBJ2-1, with TRBD2 identical over 10 bases. V lost 6 bases, J lost 1 base, and 15 bases stayed unmatched. Germline CDR1 reads DFQATT; CDR2 reads SNEGSKA (reference sequence). The CDR3 spans 18 residues. CDR3 DNA: TGCAGTGCACGAGTGGGTCTAGCGGGAGAATGGTCCTACAATGAGCAGTTCTTC. This codes for CSARVGLAGEWSYNEQFF.

The chain uses TRBV10-1 and TRBJ2-3; D gene unclear. The CDR3 is 13 residues long. The V gene lost 4 bases and the J gene lost 4 bases, with 9 bases spanning the gap. In germline, CDR1 is WNHNN, CDR2 SYGVQD (reference sequence). CDR3 DNA sequence: TGCGCCAGCAGTGGGGATAGAGCAGATACGCAGTATTTT. It codes for CASSGDRADTQYF.

This clonotype was counted ten times or more. This chain links TRBV20-1 with TRBJ2-7, with 13 nucleotides matching TRBD2. V dropped 1 base and J dropped 2; count of bases not matched to a gene: 2. The germline V gene has CDR1 DFQATT and CDR2 SNEGSKA (reference sequence). This CDR3 region has 15 residues. The CDR3 DNA follows: TGCAGTGCTAGAGCAGGGACTAGCGGGACCTACGAGCAGTACTTC. It encodes CSARAGTSGTYEQYF.